These 27 T cell receptor beta chains came from one sample sequenced in a study of T cell repertoires in cytomegalovirus infection. TCRdb used MiXCR to reprocess the reads, holding one entry per CDR3 protein. The sample shows roughly 45,000 distinct CDR3 sequences, 20% to 25% of them seen only once. For these receptors, no antigen is known. Sequencing was carried out using PBMCs, sequenced either directly or after in vitro stimulation (not recorded which). The source is a human donor in good health (CMV status not recorded). Some clones in this sample may be carry-over from other donors' samples.

This clonotype was counted a few times. This chain joins TRBV6-5 and TRBJ1-2, with 7 bases identical to TRBD1. The CDR3 has 10 residues. Trimming took 8 bases from V and 7 from J; bases not matched to a gene: 1. Germline V gene sequence: CDR1 MNHEY, CDR2 SVGAGI. The CDR3 loop is CASYRGGYTF. CDR3 coding DNA: TGTGCCAGCTACAGGGGTGGCTACACCTTC.

This clonotype turned up a few times. V is TRBV11-2 and J is TRBJ2-7, with TRBD2 identical over 9 bases. Germline V gene sequence: CDR1 SGHAT, CDR2 FQNNGV. The ends lost 5 bases at V and 3 bases at J; junction bases unmatched: 5. There are 14 residues in the CDR3. Here the CDR3 DNA reads TGTGCCAGCAGCCATCTAGCGGGGATCTACGAGCAGTACTTC. The encoded protein is CASSHLAGIYEQYF.

DNA of the CDR3: TGTGCCAGCAGCTTGGCCGAGGCAGGGGCCGCAAGTGGGCCCAAAAACATTCAGTACTTC. Translating it yields CASSLAEAGAASGPKNIQYF. V is TRBV5-7 and J is TRBJ2-4; possible D gene TRBD1, 6 bases. TRBV5-7 is an open reading frame, and its role is uncertain. With 0 bases removed from V and 2 bases from J, the gap between germline ends came to 24 bases. CDR3 length equals 20 residues.

This clonotype was seen a few times. The chain recombines TRBV5-5 with TRBJ2-7, with D unclear. The CDR3 runs to 14 residues. The V gene's germline CDR1 is SGHKS and CDR2 YYEKEE (reference sequence). Trimming took 4 bases from V and 6 from J, leaving 17 bases between them. As DNA, the CDR3 is TGTGCCAGCAGCCCTCATTGGAAAGTCGTCGAGCAGTACTTC. This gives the protein CASSPHWKVVEQYF.

V and J are TRBV7-2 and TRBJ1-1; possibly TRBD1 for D (5 bases). The CDR3 runs 18 residues. Trimming cost V 5 bases and J 3 bases, with 25 bases left between them. Germline-derived CDR1 and CDR2 are SGHTA and FQGNSA. The CDR3 DNA follows: TGTGCCAGCAGCCGTTTTGGATATTCCAAAACAGGACACACTGAAGCTTTCTTT. Translated, it gives CASSRFGYSKTGHTEAFF.

This clonotype was observed many times. The chain uses TRBV7-8 and TRBJ2-5; TRBD2 aligns across 7 bases. The CDR3 has 16 residues. Trimming at V came to 4 bases and at J to 0 bases, leaving 8 bases not matched to a gene. Looked up from germline, CDR1 is SGHVS and CDR2 is FQNEAQ. The CDR3 protein is CASSWPLGGNQETQYF. CDR3 DNA: TGTGCCAGCAGCTGGCCCCTCGGGGGGAACCAAGAGACCCAGTACTTC.

In this sample, this clonotype turned up a few times. The V gene is TRBV20-1, the J gene TRBJ2-3; D gene unclear. CDR3 length: 12 amino acids. V lost 1 base to trimming and J lost 6 bases, with 8 bases between them. The germline gives CDR1 DFQATT, CDR2 SNEGSKA (reference sequence). This CDR3 is CSARVSVDTQYF. DNA for the CDR3: TGCAGTGCTAGAGTTTCGGTCGATACGCAGTATTTT.

This clonotype was picked up a small number of times. V and J are TRBV20-1 and TRBJ2-5, with unresolved D. The length of the CDR3 is 13 residues. Germline-derived CDR1 and CDR2 are DFQATT and SNEGSKA (reference sequence). V was trimmed by 4 bases and J by 7 bases, leaving 16 bases between them. The CDR3 nucleotides are TGCAGTGCTACCCTAGAGATTAAAGGGACCCAGTACTTC. This sequence encodes CSATLEIKGTQYF.

This clonotype was observed many times. The rearrangement uses TRBV4-1 and TRBJ2-1; 10 positions match TRBD2. This CDR3 has 15 residues. Trimming removed 3 bases from V and 7 bases from J; junction bases left unmatched: 6. Germline V CDR1 and CDR2: MGHRA, YSYEKL. The CDR3 region has the DNA TGCGCCAGCAGCCAGCCTAGCGGGGGTGTAAATGAGCAGTTCTTC. Translated, it gives CASSQPSGGVNEQFF.

V and J are TRBV24-1 and TRBJ2-3; TRBD2 matches 9 bases. The V gene's germline CDR1 is KGHDR and CDR2 SFDVKD. The CDR3 covers 15 residues. V gave up 4 bases and J gave up 9 bases; unmatched junction bases: 10. CDR3 protein: CATSEKGLAGNTQYF. The CDR3 DNA is TGTGCCACCAGTGAAAAGGGACTAGCAGGCAACACGCAGTATTTT.

The CDR3 DNA follows: TGTGCCAGTACCTACTCGAGCGGGAGTACAGATACGCAGTATTTT. Protein: CASTYSSGSTDTQYF. This sequence joins TRBV19 and TRBJ2-3; 8 bases align to TRBD2. Germline assignment: CDR1 LNHDA and CDR2 SQIVND (reference sequence). The CDR3 runs 15 residues. V trimming: 7 bases; J trimming: 3 bases; junction bases outside the gene matches: 9.

This clonotype was detected ten times or more. The chain couples TRBV7-2 to TRBJ2-5, with 10 bases identical to TRBD2. The CDR3 is 15 amino acids. The ends lost 5 bases at V and 1 base at J; junction bases unmatched: 4. Per the germline V gene, CDR1 is SGHTA and CDR2 is FQGNSA. The CDR3 DNA reads as TGTGCCAGCAGCCGAATAGCGGGGGGCCAAGAGACCCAGTACTTC. This gives the protein CASSRIAGGQETQYF.

The V gene is TRBV5-4, the J gene TRBJ2-5; unclear D gene. The germline V and J ends were trimmed by 1 base and 2 bases, with 12 bases remaining between them. Germline CDR1 and CDR2: SGHNT and YYREEE (reference sequence). CDR3 length equals 15 residues. Here the CDR3 DNA reads TGTGCCAGCAGCTTGTACGATCCGGATCAAGAGACCCAGTACTTC. Protein sequence: CASSLYDPDQETQYF.

This clonotype was observed many times. The chain recombines TRBV6-2 or TRBV6-3 with TRBJ2-1, with TRBD2 identical over 8 bases. V shed 7 bases, J shed 6 bases, and the junction held 8 bases outside the gene matches. In germline, CDR1 is MNHEY, CDR2 SVGEGT. CDR3 length: 14 residues. The CDR3, as DNA: TGTGCCAGCAAAACGGGGGGGCGCGGCAATGAGCAGTTCTTC. This translates into CASKTGGRGNEQFF.

This clonotype came up a few times. This sequence joins TRBV6-1 and TRBJ1-5; no clear D gene. Trimming stripped 4 bases from V and 0 bases from J, with 1 base between. Germline V lookup: CDR1 MNHNS, CDR2 SASEGT. This CDR3 is built from 12 residues. CDR3 in amino acids: CASSGSNQPQHF. The CDR3 nucleotides are TGTGCCAGCAGTGGTAGCAATCAGCCCCAGCATTTT.

The V gene is TRBV27, the J gene TRBJ2-7; 11 nucleotides line up with TRBD2. CDR1 is MNHEY and CDR2 is SMNVEV in the germline V gene (reference sequence). J was trimmed by 2 bases and V by 5 bases; bases with no gene match: 11. The CDR3 totals 17 residues. CDR3 bases: TGTGCCAGCAGTATTACCTCCGGGACTAGCGGAGCCTACGAGCAGTACTTC. This translates into CASSITSGTSGAYEQYF.

The CDR3 bases are TGTGCCAGCAGTTACGAGTTCACTGAAGCTTTCTTT. It yields the protein CASSYEFTEAFF. V is TRBV12-3 or TRBV12-4 and J is TRBJ1-1; D uncertain. The V gene lost 4 bases and the J gene lost 4 bases, with 7 bases spanning the gap. This CDR3 contains 12 residues.

This clonotype was observed a few times. The rearrangement links TRBV11-2 to TRBJ2-3, with 9 nucleotides matching TRBD2. Trimming removed 6 bases from V and 6 bases from J; junction bases left unmatched: 7. CDR3 length: 14 residues. CDR1 is SGHAT and CDR2 is FQNNGV in the germline V gene. DNA of the CDR3: TGTGCCAGCAGACAGGGGAGCGGGAGGGATACGCAGTATTTT. This encodes CASRQGSGRDTQYF.

There are a few counts of this clonotype. The chain is built from TRBV4-3 and TRBJ2-5; 8 nucleotides match TRBD1. Germline assignment: CDR1 LGHNA and CDR2 YSLEER. With V trimmed by 1 base and J by 4 bases, 2 bases remained unmatched. The CDR3 is 14 amino acids. CDR3 nucleotide sequence: TGCGCCAGCAGCCAAGGTCAGGGGGCAGAGACCCAGTACTTC. It codes for CASSQGQGAETQYF.

This clonotype was counted between two and nine times. The rearrangement joins TRBV6-1 to TRBJ2-7; TRBD1 matches at 9 bases. V was pared by 7 bases and J by 2 bases, with 9 bases of the junction left unmatched. This CDR3 has 15 residues. CDR1 and CDR2 from the germline V gene are MNHNS and SASEGT. CDR3 protein: CASKPGQGITYEQYF. The CDR3 DNA is TGTGCCAGCAAGCCGGGACAGGGAATTACCTACGAGCAGTACTTC.

There are a few counts of this clonotype. The rearrangement uses TRBV11-2 and TRBJ1-3; D possibly corresponds to TRBD1 (5 bases). V lost 6 bases to trimming and J lost 0 bases, with 6 bases between them. Germline CDR1 reads SGHAT; CDR2 reads FQNNGV. The CDR3 spans 13 residues. CDR3 DNA sequence: TGTGCCAGCAGAGGGACCTCTGGAAACACCATATATTTT. Translating it yields CASRGTSGNTIYF.

This clonotype was counted at least ten times. The chain carries TRBV5-1 and TRBJ2-7; 8 positions agree with TRBD1. Trimming took 2 bases from V and 3 from J; bases not matched to a gene: 4. Looked up from germline, CDR1 is SGHRS and CDR2 is YFSETQ. The CDR3 spans 14 residues. The CDR3 loop reads CASSLRTGYYEQYF. In nucleotides, the CDR3 is TGCGCCAGCAGCTTAAGGACAGGGTACTACGAGCAGTACTTC. The full variable domain, rest sourced from reference TRBV5-1 and TRBJ2-7, is KAGVTQTPRYLIKTRGQQVTLSCSPISGHRSVSWYQQTPGQGLQFLFEYFSETQRNKGNFPGRFSGRQFSNSRSEMNVSTLELGDSALYLCASSLRTGYYEQYFGPGTRLTVT.

The chain uses TRBV18 and TRBJ2-1; D is perhaps TRBD1 (5 bases). CDR1 KGHSH and CDR2 LQKENI come from the germline V gene. Trimming removed 3 bases at V and 3 bases at J, with 12 bases between. The CDR3 sequence is 15 residues long. The CDR3 DNA is TGTGCCAGCTCACCGTCCAAGGGGCTCTACAATGAGCAGTTCTTC. As protein: CASSPSKGLYNEQFF.

Ten or more counts support this clonotype. This chain connects TRBV2 to TRBJ1-5; a weak D match, TRBD1 (6 bases). CDR1 and CDR2 from the germline V gene are SNHLY and FYNNEI. With 8 bases removed from V and 5 bases from J, the gap between germline ends came to 16 bases. This CDR3 spans 14 amino acids. CDR3 in amino acids: CASREGGAYQPQHF. The CDR3 bases are TGTGCCAGCCGAGAAGGGGGGGCGTATCAGCCCCAGCATTTT. Full variable domain (rest looked up from reference TRBV2 and TRBJ1-5): EPEVTQTPSHQVTQMGQEVILRCVPISNHLYFYWYRQILGQKVEFLVSFYNNEISEKSEIFDDQFSVERPDGSNFTLKIRSTKLEDSAMYFCASREGGAYQPQHFGDGTRLSIL.

Relative to its sample, this clonotype is medium-sized. This chain uses TRBV2 with TRBJ1-5; the match to TRBD1 covers 9 bases. Germline V lookup: CDR1 SNHLY, CDR2 FYNNEI. J lost 6 bases, V lost 4 bases, and 4 bases had no gene match. The CDR3 totals 14 residues. DNA for the CDR3: TGTGCCAGCAGTGGAACAGGGGGCACTCAGCCCCAGCATTTT. This gives the protein CASSGTGGTQPQHF.

The J gene is TRBJ1-6, the V gene TRBV19, with D maybe TRBD1 (5 bases). V was clipped by 10 bases and J by 2 bases, with 12 bases between them. This CDR3 spans 14 amino acids. Germline CDR1 reads LNHDA; CDR2 reads SQIVND (reference sequence). The CDR3 protein is CATQGSPYNSPLHF. In nucleotides, the CDR3 is TGTGCCACTCAGGGATCGCCCTATAATTCACCCCTCCACTTT.

This clonotype was detected only a few times. V is TRBV19 and J is TRBJ2-1; 7 positions agree with TRBD2. This CDR3 spans 16 amino acids. J lost 4 bases, V lost 6 bases, and 12 bases had no gene match. Germline V gene lookup returns CDR1 LNHDA and CDR2 SQIVND (reference sequence). CDR3 DNA: TGTGCCAGTAGCAGCGGTTCGGGGCGGGGGTACAATGAGCAGTTCTTC. It translates to CASSSGSGRGYNEQFF.